The 23 T cell receptor beta chains presented below share a single source sample, sequenced in a study of neurological immune-mediated disorders. TCRdb reanalysed the 5' RACE reads using MiXCR and keeps one entry per CDR3 protein. The data hold roughly 60,000 distinct CDR3 sequences, with over 10% observed a single time. Sequenced: PBMCs. These receptors were taken from a man aged 55 to 69 in good health.

This clonotype was seen many times. The gene calls are TRBV12-3 or TRBV12-4 and TRBJ2-7, with a possible D match to TRBD2 (5 bases). Trimming pared 7 bases from V and 1 base from J, leaving 17 bases between. The CDR3 spans 15 residues. The CDR3 DNA sequence: TGTGCCAGCAAATTTCTTCTGGGAGCGTCCTACGAGCAGTACTTC. Translated, it gives CASKFLLGASYEQYF.

This clonotype was picked up many times. This chain links TRBV7-2 with TRBJ2-7, with a tentative D call TRBD1 (5 bases). CDR1 SGHTA and CDR2 FQGNSA come from the germline V gene. Deletions cut 1 base from V and 7 bases from J, with 14 bases between. CDR3 length equals 14 residues. The CDR3 DNA reads TGTGCCAGCAGCTTAGATGGGGTGACAGTTGAGCAGTACTTC. Translated, it gives CASSLDGVTVEQYF.

On this clonotype itself: An end of the junction differs from the germline gene, which may be a read error. The gene calls are TRBV9 and TRBJ2-5, with D perhaps TRBD2 (6 bases). There are 15 residues in the CDR3. CDR1 is SGDLS and CDR2 is YYNGEE in the germline V gene. The CDR3 region has the DNA TGTGCCAACAGCGTAATCCGGGGGTCGCAAGAGACCCAGTACTTC. Translating it yields CANSVIRGSQETQYF.

The V gene is TRBV7-7, the J gene TRBJ2-1; 9 nucleotides align to TRBD2. With 6 bases clipped from V and 8 bases from J, the junction kept 8 bases outside the gene matches. CDR3 length: 14 amino acids. Germline CDR1 reads SSHAT; CDR2 reads FNYEAQ (reference sequence). CDR3 bases: TGTGCCAGCAGTAAAGCGGGGGGCCTAGATGAGCAGTTCTTC. Its translation is CASSKAGGLDEQFF.

J is TRBJ1-2 and V is TRBV6-1, with D uncertain. Trimming removed 1 base at V and 3 bases at J, with 9 bases between. Per germline, CDR1 MNHNS and CDR2 SASEGT. The CDR3 covers 14 residues. CDR3 residues: CASSEGFSYYGYTF. The CDR3 nucleotides read TGTGCCAGCAGTGAAGGGTTCTCCTACTATGGCTACACCTTC.

This clonotype was counted many times. It is likely a read error, because the conserved phenylalanine at the end of the CDR3 is missing. This rearrangement joins TRBV18 to TRBJ1-2; the D gene is possibly TRBD1 (6 bases). Germline CDR1 is KGHSH and CDR2 is LQKENI. The V and J ends lost 3 bases and 5 bases respectively, with 16 bases between them. The CDR3 is 15 amino acids. CDR3 sequence reads: CASSPIGGKEYGYTL. Written as DNA, the CDR3 is TGTGCCAGCTCACCTATAGGGGGGAAGGAGTATGGCTACACCCTC.

This clonotype was detected ten times or more. The chain carries TRBV5-5 and TRBJ2-1; D uncertain. This CDR3 has 14 residues. V lost 1 base and J 6 bases, leaving 11 bases between the germline ends. CDR1 and CDR2 from the germline V gene are SGHKS and YYEKEE (reference sequence). The DNA for the CDR3 is TGTGCCAGCAGCTTGAAGGGAATGGGCAATGAGCAGTTCTTC. This translates into CASSLKGMGNEQFF.

This clonotype was recorded at least ten times. The V and J genes are TRBV20-1 and TRBJ1-2, with TRBD1 as a possible D gene (6 bases). Germline V gives CDR1 DFQATT, CDR2 SNEGSKA (reference sequence). Between the trimmed V and J ends, which lost 5 bases and 7 bases, there was a span of 23 bases. CDR3 size: 15 residues. The DNA of the CDR3 is TGCAGTGCTGGGGACAACGGGCCTTATCGGGCTGGCTACACCTTC. This sequence encodes CSAGDNGPYRAGYTF.

Many counts were recorded for this clonotype. The V gene is TRBV20-1, the J gene TRBJ2-3; 8 bases are shared with TRBD2. This CDR3 is 16 amino acids long. Germline V lookup: CDR1 DFQATT, CDR2 SNEGSKA (reference sequence). J was trimmed by 2 bases and V by 4 bases; bases with no gene match: 11. The CDR3 here is CSANLLRGVNTDTQYF. For the CDR3, the DNA is TGCAGTGCTAACCTCTTGCGGGGGGTTAACACAGATACGCAGTATTTT.

This clonotype was detected ten times or more. This chain connects TRBV5-8 to TRBJ2-3; D uncertain. CDR1 is SGHTS, CDR2 YDEGEE, per germline. The CDR3 contains 16 residues. Trimming removed 1 base from V and 2 bases from J, with 14 bases in between. The CDR3 loop is CASSLTWGRSTDTQYF. CDR3 bases: TGTGCCAGCAGCTTGACTTGGGGAAGATCCACAGATACGCAGTATTTT.

This clonotype was picked up many times. The chain links TRBV4-3 to TRBJ1-2; 7 bases fit TRBD1. V shed 5 bases, J shed 4 bases, and the junction held 4 bases outside the gene matches. The CDR3 runs 13 residues. Germline lookup yields CDR1 LGHNA and CDR2 YSLEER. Here the CDR3 DNA reads TGCGCCAGCAGCTCGGGACAGTCCTATGGCTACACCTTC. The encoded protein is CASSSGQSYGYTF.

This clonotype was detected only once. The junction differs from germline at one of its ends, possibly a read error. V is TRBV18 and J is TRBJ2-7; 8 nucleotides align to TRBD1. The germline V gene encodes CDR1 KGHSH and CDR2 LQKENI. This CDR3 is built from 14 residues. The CDR3 sequence is CASSQSGQGRERYF. CDR3 coding DNA: TGTGCCAGCTCACAGAGTGGACAGGGAAGAGAGCGGTACTTC.

Many counts were recorded for this clonotype. This sequence joins TRBV20-1 and TRBJ1-1, with a weak D call TRBD1 (6 bases). Trimming took 0 bases from V and 1 from J, leaving 27 bases between them. The germline gives CDR1 DFQATT, CDR2 SNEGSKA (reference sequence). The CDR3 has 20 amino acids. The CDR3 region is CSARDPGVGGRRGRNTEAFF. CDR3 bases: TGCAGTGCTAGAGATCCGGGGGTAGGGGGAAGGAGAGGACGGAACACTGAAGCTTTCTTT.

The sample holds many counts of this clonotype. This chain joins TRBV12-3 or TRBV12-4 and TRBJ2-6; D is unresolved. This CDR3 spans 18 amino acids. Trimming cost V 0 bases and J 0 bases, with 12 bases left between them. The CDR3 DNA reads TGTGCCAGCAGTTTAGCAGGGTTTCCTGACTCTGGGGCCAACGTCCTGACTTTC. Translated: CASSLAGFPDSGANVLTF.

The J gene is TRBJ1-1, the V gene TRBV29-1, with a weak D call TRBD1 (5 bases). The CDR3 sequence is 10 residues long. The germline CDR1 and CDR2 sequences are SQVTM and ANQGSEA. The CDR3 nucleotides read TGCGGGGCGTGGAACACTGAAGCTTTCTTT. Its translation: CGAWNTEAFF. Complete variable domain (other parts from reference TRBV29-1 and TRBJ1-1): SAVISQKPSRDICQRGTSLTIQCQVDSQVTMMFWYRQQPGQSLTLIATANQGSEATYESGFVIDKFPISRPNLTFSTLTVSNMSPEDSSIYLCGAWNTEAFFGQGTRLTVV.

DNA of the CDR3: TGTGCCAGCAGCCCCGGCAGCCAGGGACAGTTCTTC. It translates to CASSPGSQGQFF. The chain combines TRBV6-5 with TRBJ2-1; a possible D gene is TRBD1 (5 bases). With 6 bases removed from V and 13 bases from J, the gap between germline ends came to 16 bases. CDR1 is MNHEY and CDR2 is SVGAGI in the germline V gene. The CDR3 is made up of 12 amino acids.

This clonotype was counted at least ten times. This rearrangement joins TRBV7-2 to TRBJ1-1, with no clear D. The ends were cut back, 3 bases at V and 8 bases at J, with 10 bases in the middle. Germline-derived CDR1 and CDR2 are SGHTA and FQGNSA. CDR3 length equals 12 residues. The CDR3: CASSFNSPEAFF. The DNA for the CDR3 is TGTGCCAGCAGCTTTAACAGCCCCGAAGCTTTCTTT.

The sample holds a few counts of this clonotype. The chain combines TRBV7-2 with TRBJ2-2; D call uncertain. The CDR3 covers 13 residues. CDR1 is SGHTA and CDR2 is FQGNSA in the germline V gene. Trimming left V 4 bases short and J 6 bases short, with 9 bases between. The CDR3 sequence is CASSSEVAGELFF. CDR3 nucleotide sequence: TGTGCCAGCAGCTCCGAGGTTGCCGGGGAGCTGTTTTTT.

This clonotype was recorded many times. This rearrangement joins TRBV10-2 to TRBJ1-4; maybe TRBD1 (5 bases). The CDR3 is 15 amino acids. Trimming cost V 5 bases and J 4 bases, with 14 bases left between them. CDR1 is WSHSY, CDR2 SAAADI, per germline. The CDR3 sequence: CASSRPGALNEKLFF. In DNA form, the CDR3 reads TGCGCCAGCAGTCGGCCCGGGGCCCTTAATGAAAAACTGTTTTTT.

This clonotype was found many times. V is TRBV7-7 and J is TRBJ2-7; D may be TRBD2 (6 bases). CDR1 and CDR2 from the germline V gene are SSHAT and FNYEAQ (reference sequence). Trimming cost V 5 bases and J 3 bases, with 17 bases left between them. The CDR3 is made up of 15 amino acids. CDR3 sequence (DNA): TGTGCCAGCAGCCCAGGCAGTGGGGGGAGCTACGAGCAGTACTTC. Translated, it gives CASSPGSGGSYEQYF.

This clonotype has a count of ten or more. The rearrangement links TRBV5-5 to TRBJ2-2; 7 bases match TRBD1. The CDR3 runs 17 residues. Looked up from germline, CDR1 is SGHKS and CDR2 is YYEKEE (reference sequence). Trimming cost V 4 bases and J 0 bases; bases outside gene matches: 9. CDR3 coding DNA: TGTGCCAGCAGCGTACGAAGGGGGCCATCGAACACCGGGGAGCTGTTTTTT. Residues: CASSVRRGPSNTGELFF.

At least ten counts were recorded for this clonotype. The chain has TRBV19 and TRBJ1-5; D unclear. CDR3 length: 15 residues. Germline CDR1 and CDR2: LNHDA and SQIVND (reference sequence). With 3 bases removed from V and 0 bases from J, the gap between germline ends came to 9 bases. The CDR3 reads CASSMSGSSNQPQHF. CDR3 DNA sequence: TGTGCCAGTAGTATGTCCGGATCTAGCAATCAGCCCCAGCATTTT.

This clonotype was counted many times. The V gene is TRBV7-2, the J gene TRBJ1-5; TRBD1 is a possible D gene (6 bases). The CDR3 length is 13 residues. Trimming cost V 1 base and J 5 bases, with 6 bases left between them. From germline, CDR1 is SGHTA and CDR2 FQGNSA. This chain's CDR3 is CASSLGQDQPQHF. In DNA, the CDR3 is TGTGCCAGCAGCTTAGGACAGGATCAGCCCCAGCATTTT.